Each of the 6 T cell receptor beta chains below was sequenced from the same sample in a study of blood T cell repertoires in COVID-19. The protocol was immunoSEQ multiplex PCR, while the TCRdb copy is restricted to in-frame clones and leaves out a portion. The data hold 120,000 to 150,000 clones, with about 91% observed a single time. Sequencing used peripheral blood. The receptors were sampled from a human donor in a cohort sampled during active COVID-19.

For this clone: A read error may produce the germline difference seen at one junction end. J is TRBJ1-2 and V is TRBV29-1; no reliable D call. Looked up from germline, CDR1 is SQVTM and CDR2 is ANQGSEA. This CDR3 spans 10 amino acids. CDR3 amino acids: CSVEGAPIAF. The CDR3 DNA follows: TGCAGCGTTGAAGGGGCCCCTATAGCCTTC.

The chain uses TRBV10-3 and TRBJ2-7; D is uncertain. Germline V gene lookup returns CDR1 ENHRY and CDR2 SYGVKD. CDR3 length equals 12 residues. V lost 2 bases, J lost 6 bases, and 8 bases lay in between. CDR3 region: CAISEDKVEQYF. The DNA for the CDR3 is TGTGCCATCAGTGAGGACAAGGTCGAGCAGTACTTC.

CDR3 sequence (DNA): TGTGCCAGCAGCCCTAGCGGCGTCAGGGGAGGCGAGCAGTACTTC. Translating it yields CASSPSGVRGGEQYF. The chain carries TRBV11-2 and TRBJ2-7; D may be TRBD2 (7 bases). Germline loops: CDR1 SGHAT, CDR2 FQNNGV. Trimming took off 5 bases at V and 6 bases at J, with 20 bases between the two ends. The CDR3 length is 15 residues.

The CDR3 sequence: CASSYRGDYEQFF. The CDR3 nucleotides are TGTGCCAGCAGTTACCGAGGGGACTATGAGCAGTTCTTC. The chain joins TRBV6-5 to TRBJ2-1; a possible D gene is TRBD2 (6 bases). The CDR3 is 13 amino acids. Per germline, CDR1 MNHEY and CDR2 SVGAGI. V lost 2 bases and J 8 bases, leaving 10 bases between the germline ends.

The CDR3 nucleotides are TGTGCCAGCAGTGCGGGTAATCAGCCCCAGCATTTT. Translation: CASSAGNQPQHF. This chain connects TRBV2 to TRBJ1-5, with no clear D. The CDR3 is made up of 12 amino acids. Germline-derived CDR1 and CDR2 are SNHLY and FYNNEI. Trimming stripped 4 bases from V and 4 bases from J, with 5 bases between.

This clone is a singleton in its sample. This chain uses TRBV19 with TRBJ1-2, with TRBD1 identical over 7 bases. The CDR3 loop spans 15 amino acids. The germline V gene encodes CDR1 LNHDA and CDR2 SQIVND (reference sequence). V lost 7 bases to trimming and J lost 9 bases; unmatched junction nucleotides: 17. The CDR3 here is CASTLGPLQGQRYTF. The CDR3 DNA follows: TGTGCCAGTACCCTAGGGCCCTTACAGGGGCAGCGCTACACCTTC. Drawing the rest from reference TRBV19 and TRBJ1-2, the complete variable domain is DGGITQSPKYLFRKEGQNVTLSCEQNLNHDAMYWYRQDPGQGLRLIYYSQIVNDFQKGDIAEGYSVSREKKESFPLTVTSAQKNPTAFYLCASTLGPLQGQRYTFGSGTRLTVV.